This passage covers 17 T cell receptor beta chains from one sample sequenced in a study of blood T cell repertoires in COVID-19. Assay: immunoSEQ multiplex PCR; the TCRdb copy retains only in-frame clones and omits some. The sample lists about 180,000 clones; about 82% were seen once. The sequenced material came from PBMCs or T cells enriched from blood (not recorded which). Receptors originate from a woman aged 30 to 39 who had recovered from COVID-19.

The gene calls are TRBV11-2 and TRBJ1-1; D unresolved. The germline V gene encodes CDR1 SGHAT and CDR2 FQNNGV. Trimming removed 1 base from V and 5 bases from J, with 8 bases in between. This CDR3 comprises 13 residues. CDR3 protein: CASSLVMQTEAFF. CDR3 nucleotides: TGTGCCAGCAGCTTAGTTATGCAGACTGAAGCTTTCTTT. Based on the CDR3 plus reference TRBV11-2 and TRBJ1-1, the full variable domain is EAGVAQSPRYKIIEKRQSVAFWCNPISGHATLYWYQQILGQGPKLLIQFQNNGVVDDSQLPKDRFSAERLKGVDSTLKIQPAKLEDSAVYLCASSLVMQTEAFFGQGTRLTVV.

The rearrangement links TRBV3-1 (or the pseudogene TRBV3-2) to TRBJ1-4; 8 bases are a match to TRBD1. CDR3 length: 15 amino acids. Germline CDR1 and CDR2: LGHDT and YNNKEL (reference sequence). J lost 0 bases, V lost 4 bases, and 1 base had no gene match. For the CDR3, the DNA is TGTGCCAGCAGCCCGACAGGGGCAACTAATGAAAAACTGTTTTTT. Translating gives CASSPTGATNEKLFF.

V is TRBV6-5 and J is TRBJ2-7, with TRBD1 matching over 7 bases. V dropped 6 bases and J dropped 7; count of bases not matched to a gene: 9. CDR1 MNHEY and CDR2 SVGAGI come from the germline V gene. There are 13 residues in the CDR3. CDR3 nucleotide sequence: TGTGCCAGCAGATTCACAGGGGTGGGTGAGCAGTACTTC. Residues: CASRFTGVGEQYF.

In DNA form, the CDR3 reads TGTGCCATCAGTGCCGGGACTAGCGGGAGACAAGTCTCCTACAATGAGCAGTTCTTC. As protein: CAISAGTSGRQVSYNEQFF. The chain employs TRBV10-3 and TRBJ2-1, with TRBD2 matching over 14 bases. Germline V gene lookup returns CDR1 ENHRY and CDR2 SYGVKD. The trim removed 4 bases at V and 0 bases at J, leaving 8 bases unmatched. This CDR3 comprises 19 residues.

The chain couples TRBV7-2 to TRBJ1-5; a weak D match, TRBD1 (5 bases). CDR1 is SGHTA and CDR2 is FQGNSA in the germline V gene. The CDR3 is made up of 17 amino acids. Trimming stripped 1 base from V and 0 bases from J, with 13 bases between. Here the CDR3 DNA reads TGTGCCAGCAGCTTAGGGGGCAGACAATATAGCAATCAGCCCCAGCATTTT. Amino acids: CASSLGGRQYSNQPQHF.

The V and J genes are TRBV14 and TRBJ2-2; 12 nucleotides agree with TRBD2. The CDR3 contains 17 residues. Looked up from germline, CDR1 is SGHDN and CDR2 is FVKESK. J gave up 5 bases and V 4 bases, and 8 bases lay outside the gene matches. The CDR3 sequence: CASSPRLAGVSTGELFF. In DNA form, the CDR3 reads TGTGCCAGCAGCCCCCGACTAGCGGGAGTATCGACCGGGGAGCTGTTTTTT.

The V gene is TRBV19, the J gene TRBJ1-1; 8 nucleotides agree with TRBD1. The CDR3 is made up of 15 amino acids. In germline, CDR1 is LNHDA, CDR2 SQIVND (reference sequence). V dropped 3 bases and J dropped 1; count of bases not matched to a gene: 4. CDR3 loop: CASSMYTGGNTEAFF. CDR3 DNA: TGTGCCAGTAGTATGTACACAGGGGGGAACACTGAAGCTTTCTTT.

The rearrangement uses TRBV5-1 and TRBJ2-6; TRBD1 is a possible D gene (6 bases). Germline-derived CDR1 and CDR2 are SGHRS and YFSETQ. The CDR3 sequence is 17 residues long. V gave up 0 bases and J gave up 1 base, with 11 bases separating them. In DNA, the CDR3 is TGCGCCAGCAGCTTGGGGACAGACTCTTCTGGGGCCAACGTCCTGACTTTC. This gives the protein CASSLGTDSSGANVLTF.

This clone showed up just once. The chain carries TRBV24-1 and TRBJ2-5; the match to TRBD2 covers 11 bases. Germline V gene lookup returns CDR1 KGHDR and CDR2 SFDVKD. Trimming at V came to 0 bases and at J to 4 bases, leaving 0 bases not matched to a gene. This CDR3 contains 15 residues. CDR3 nucleotides: TGTGCCACCAGTGATTTGGGACTAGCGGGAGAGACCCAGTACTTC. Protein: CATSDLGLAGETQYF.

The V and J genes are TRBV10-3 and TRBJ1-3; no clear D gene. The germline gives CDR1 ENHRY, CDR2 SYGVKD. V lost 2 bases and J lost 0, with 5 bases in between. The CDR3 runs to 14 residues. Here the CDR3 reads CAISESLSGNTIYF. CDR3 coding DNA: TGTGCCATCAGTGAGAGCCTCTCTGGAAACACCATATATTTT.

This clone has only a few counts. V usage is TRBV5-8 and J usage is TRBJ1-5, with 10 bases lining up with TRBD1. J was trimmed by 5 bases and V by 4 bases; bases with no gene match: 6. The CDR3 contains 15 residues. Germline CDR1 is SGHTS and CDR2 is YDEGEE. The DNA of the CDR3 is TGTGCCAGCAGCGGCGGGACAGGGGTTCATCAGCCCCAGCATTTT. Protein sequence: CASSGGTGVHQPQHF. Full variable domain (outside the CDR3, taken from reference TRBV5-8 and TRBJ1-5): EAGVTQSPTHLIKTRGQQATLRCSPISGHTSVYWYQQALGLGLQFLLWYDEGEERNRGNFPPRFSGRQFPNYSSELNVNALELEDSALYLCASSGGTGVHQPQHFGDGTRLSIL.

This chain links TRBV5-1 with TRBJ2-5, with D maybe TRBD1 (6 bases). The CDR3 loop spans 15 amino acids. Germline V lookup: CDR1 SGHRS, CDR2 YFSETQ. V was trimmed by 4 bases and J by 5 bases, leaving 18 bases between them. The CDR3 sequence is CASSEGQGMVETQYF. CDR3 sequence (DNA): TGCGCCAGCAGCGAGGGGCAGGGGATGGTGGAGACCCAGTACTTC.

The gene calls are TRBV25-1 and TRBJ1-1, with TRBD1 matching over 7 bases. The germline V gene has CDR1 MGHDK and CDR2 SYGVNS. J lost 4 bases, V lost 0 bases, and 8 bases had no gene match. The CDR3 extends over 16 amino acids. This chain's CDR3 is CASSEYSWAGGTEAFF. The CDR3 coding sequence is TGTGCCAGCAGTGAATATTCCTGGGCAGGGGGCACTGAAGCTTTCTTT.

V and J are TRBV5-6 and TRBJ2-5, with TRBD1 identical over 7 bases. Losses at the gene ends were 3 bases for V and 5 bases for J; bases not matched to a gene: 10. Per the germline V gene, CDR1 is SGHDT and CDR2 is YYEEEE. The CDR3 loop spans 15 amino acids. CDR3 sequence reads: CASSSTGQPTETQYF. The CDR3 DNA reads TGTGCCAGCAGCTCCACGGGACAGCCCACTGAGACCCAGTACTTC.

The chain has TRBV25-1 and TRBJ2-5, with 11 bases lining up with TRBD1. The germline CDR1 and CDR2 sequences are MGHDK and SYGVNS. The CDR3 has 16 amino acids. Germline trimming cut 5 bases from V and 4 bases from J; bases unmatched to any gene: 9. The CDR3 nucleotides read TGTGCCAGCAGTCAACTCGGGACAGGGGGAGGAGAGACCCAGTACTTC. Its protein product is CASSQLGTGGGETQYF.

The J gene is TRBJ2-1, the V gene TRBV6-5; D might be TRBD2 (5 bases). Germline V gives CDR1 MNHEY, CDR2 SVGAGI. The CDR3 covers 15 residues. The V gene lost 6 bases and the J gene lost 0 bases, with 12 bases spanning the gap. The CDR3 loop reads CASRKAGSSYNEQFF. DNA of the CDR3: TGTGCCAGCAGAAAGGCGGGCAGCTCCTACAATGAGCAGTTCTTC.

In this sample, this clone turned up a few times. This chain joins TRBV7-8 and TRBJ2-7; possible D gene TRBD1, 5 bases. This CDR3 spans 14 amino acids. CDR1 is SGHVS, CDR2 FQNEAQ, per germline. V was cut by 3 bases and J by 2 bases, with 11 bases left in between. The CDR3 DNA sequence: TGTGCCAGCAGCTTCAGGGCAAATCCCTACGAGCAGTACTTC. It specifies CASSFRANPYEQYF.